A single sample is the source of the 30 T cell receptor beta chains below, sequenced in a study of blood T cells in healthy people across ages. The second PCR ran roughly 7 to 11 cycles with a sample-barcoded 5' primer and J-beta primers. TCRdb reprocessed the 5' RACE reads with MiXCR, giving one entry per CDR3 protein. The repertoire holds hundreds of thousands of distinct CDR3 sequences, with roughly 60% as singletons. The sample taken for sequencing was blood. The receptors were gathered from a man aged 30 to 39 in good health.

V is TRBV5-1 and J is TRBJ2-7; D tentatively fits TRBD1 or TRBD2 (5 bases each). Looked up from germline, CDR1 is SGHRS and CDR2 is YFSETQ. This CDR3 spans 15 amino acids. V was clipped by 4 bases and J by 0 bases, with 14 bases between them. In nucleotides, the CDR3 is TGCGCCAGCAGCAGAGCCGGGACCGGCTCCTACGAGCAGTACTTC. Its translation is CASSRAGTGSYEQYF.

CDR3 amino acids: CASSYSRTASTDTQYF. DNA of the CDR3: TGTGCCAGCAGTTACTCGCGGACAGCAAGCACAGATACGCAGTATTTT. The chain carries TRBV6-6 and TRBJ2-3; weak D call: TRBD1 (6 bases). Germline V lookup: CDR1 MNHNY, CDR2 SVGAGI (reference sequence). The V end was cut by 0 bases, the J end by 0 bases, with 10 bases between. This CDR3 has 16 residues.

This chain links TRBV3-1 with TRBJ2-3; TRBD2 aligns across 14 bases. From germline, CDR1 is LGHDT and CDR2 YNNKEL (reference sequence). The CDR3 loop spans 15 amino acids. V was clipped by 2 bases and J by 10 bases; unmatched bases: 5. The CDR3 nucleotides read TGTGCCAGCAGCCAAACCGGGACTAGCGGGGGTGCGCAGTATTTT. Its protein product is CASSQTGTSGGAQYF.

In its sample, this clonotype was seen once. The rearrangement links TRBV10-3 to TRBJ1-4; 7 positions agree with TRBD1. V dropped 5 bases and J dropped 3; count of bases not matched to a gene: 6. This CDR3 has 15 amino acids. Germline CDR1 is ENHRY and CDR2 is SYGVKD. In nucleotides, the CDR3 is TGTGCCATCAGTAATACAGGGGACTCTAATGAAAAACTGTTTTTT. Protein: CAISNTGDSNEKLFF.

V and J are TRBV3-1 and TRBJ1-5; 12 bases fit TRBD1. V lost 5 bases, J lost 6 bases, and 2 bases stayed unmatched. This CDR3 is built from 14 residues. Germline CDR1 is LGHDT and CDR2 is YNNKEL (reference sequence). The CDR3 spells CASSTGQGAQPQHF. CDR3 sequence (DNA): TGTGCCAGCAGCACGGGACAGGGGGCTCAGCCCCAGCATTTT.

V and J are TRBV28 and TRBJ1-2, with unresolved D. The CDR3 contains 12 residues. V lost 9 bases and J 1 base, leaving 9 bases between the germline ends. CDR1 is MDHEN, CDR2 SYDVKM, per germline. The DNA of the CDR3 is TGTGCCAGTCGATGGGGTAACTATGGCTACACCTTC. It is translated as CASRWGNYGYTF.

The chain employs TRBV12-3 or TRBV12-4 and TRBJ2-5, with 7 bases aligning to TRBD1. CDR3 length: 15 residues. V lost 3 bases to trimming and J lost 11 bases; unmatched junction nucleotides: 15. Here the CDR3 reads CASSFETQGDNEQYF. CDR3 coding DNA: TGTGCCAGCAGTTTTGAAACGCAGGGGGACAATGAGCAGTACTTC.

The V and J genes are TRBV4-3 and TRBJ1-4; TRBD1 is a possible D gene (6 bases). Looked up from germline, CDR1 is LGHNA and CDR2 is YSLEER. The CDR3 spans 16 residues. With 5 bases removed from V and 2 bases from J, the gap between germline ends came to 15 bases. As DNA, the CDR3 is TGCGCCAGCAGCGAGGGGGAGCTGAAGACTAATGAAAAACTGTTTTTT. Translated: CASSEGELKTNEKLFF.

This chain joins TRBV28 and TRBJ2-7; 8 bases line up with TRBD2. The length of the CDR3 is 14 residues. The V gene's germline CDR1 is MDHEN and CDR2 SYDVKM. Trimming took 7 bases from V and 3 from J; bases not matched to a gene: 8. CDR3 nucleotide sequence: TGTGCCAGCAAAGATGAGCGGGGGAGCTACGAGCAGTACTTC. Translated: CASKDERGSYEQYF.

This clonotype showed up just a few times. V and J are TRBV14 and TRBJ2-6; D is possibly TRBD1 or TRBD2 (5 bases each). The germline gives CDR1 SGHDN, CDR2 FVKESK. V was clipped by 4 bases and J by 0 bases, with 13 bases between them. This CDR3 spans 17 amino acids. The CDR3 loop reads CASSLGPKRSGANVLTF. CDR3 nucleotide sequence: TGTGCCAGCAGCCTGGGACCAAAACGCTCTGGGGCCAACGTCCTGACTTTC.

The rearrangement joins TRBV7-9 to TRBJ2-1; no reliable D call. Germline CDR1 SEHNR, CDR2 FQNEAQ (reference sequence). V lost 8 bases to trimming and J lost 5 bases, with 10 bases between them. CDR3 length: 12 amino acids. The CDR3 DNA reads TGTGCCAGCTTGATACGAGACAATGAGCAGTTCTTC. Its translation is CASLIRDNEQFF.

The chain carries TRBV9 and TRBJ2-3; possibly TRBD1 for D (6 bases). CDR1 and CDR2 (germline): SGDLS, YYNGEE. The CDR3 has 11 residues. V was cut by 9 bases and J by 6 bases, with 11 bases left in between. This CDR3 is CANNRADTQYF. In nucleotides, the CDR3 is TGTGCCAACAACAGGGCCGATACGCAGTATTTT. The full variable domain, with the rest looked up from reference TRBV9 and TRBJ2-3, is DSGVTQTPKHLITATGQRVTLRCSPRSGDLSVYWYQQSLDQGLQFLIQYYNGEERAKGNILERFSAQQFPDLHSELNLSSLELGDSALYFCANNRADTQYFGPGTRLTVL.

The chain couples TRBV24-1 to TRBJ2-1; a weak D match, TRBD1 (5 bases). Between the trimmed V and J ends, which lost 3 bases and 4 bases, there was a span of 9 bases. CDR3 length: 14 residues. From germline, CDR1 is KGHDR and CDR2 SFDVKD. In nucleotides, the CDR3 is TGTGCCACCAGTGATATCGACAGATACAATGAGCAGTTCTTC. It yields the protein CATSDIDRYNEQFF.

The chain uses TRBV19 and TRBJ2-1; 8 positions agree with TRBD2. In germline, CDR1 is LNHDA, CDR2 SQIVND (reference sequence). There are 16 residues in the CDR3. V lost 8 bases to trimming and J lost 6 bases; unmatched junction nucleotides: 15. This CDR3 reads CASGPKGQRGINEQFF. CDR3 nucleotide sequence: TGTGCCAGTGGCCCGAAGGGTCAGCGGGGGATCAATGAGCAGTTCTTC.

V gene TRBV7-6 combines with J gene TRBJ2-6; TRBD1 aligns across 7 bases. This CDR3 is built from 22 residues. Trimming removed 2 bases from V and 4 bases from J; junction bases left unmatched: 23. Germline CDR1 SGHVS, CDR2 FNYEAQ. CDR3 DNA: TGTGCCAGCAGCTTACGACCTGTAGGGCACGACAGGGTGGGTACGGGGGCCAACGTCCTGACTTTC. The encoded protein is CASSLRPVGHDRVGTGANVLTF.

This sequence joins TRBV29-1 and TRBJ2-4; perhaps D is TRBD1 or TRBD2 (6 bases each). V was trimmed by 1 base and J by 0 bases, leaving 10 bases between them. Looked up from germline, CDR1 is SQVTM and CDR2 is ANQGSEA. There are 15 residues in the CDR3. CDR3 nucleotides: TGCAGCGTTGAAGGTGGAGGGGGAGCCAAAAACATTCAGTACTTC. Translation: CSVEGGGGAKNIQYF.

A few counts support this clonotype. The chain links TRBV12-3 or TRBV12-4 to TRBJ2-1; 7 bases match TRBD2. The V and J ends lost 5 bases and 7 bases, in that order; junction bases with no gene match: 14. This CDR3 is built from 16 residues. The CDR3 DNA is TGTGCCAGCAGTCCAATCCCGGGACTATTGAAAAATGAGCAGTTCTTC. It encodes CASSPIPGLLKNEQFF.

This clonotype showed up many times. V and J are TRBV12-3 or TRBV12-4 and TRBJ1-5, with 10 positions matching TRBD1. CDR3 length equals 14 residues. Trimming at V came to 5 bases and at J to 4 bases, leaving 2 bases not matched to a gene. CDR3 sequence: CASSPDRGNQPQHF. For the CDR3, the DNA is TGTGCCAGCAGTCCGGACAGGGGGAATCAGCCCCAGCATTTT.

J is TRBJ2-7 and V is TRBV5-6; perhaps TRBD1 as D (5 bases). Trimming removed 6 bases from V and 3 bases from J, with 13 bases in between. The CDR3 covers 13 residues. Germline CDR1 SGHDT, CDR2 YYEEEE. The CDR3 sequence: CASTVTQGYEQYF. For the CDR3, the DNA is TGTGCCAGCACGGTTACCCAGGGCTACGAGCAGTACTTC.

Points on this clonotype: Given a much more abundant clone one base away, this may be a read error. The CDR3 reads CSASRGGVSTDTQYF. Written as DNA, the CDR3 is TGCAGTGCGTCACGGGGGGGTGTGAGCACAGATACGCAGTATTTT. The V and J genes are TRBV20-1 and TRBJ2-3, with 8 nucleotides matching TRBD2. The CDR3 spans 15 residues. Germline V gives CDR1 DFQATT, CDR2 SNEGSKA (reference sequence). The junction had 8 bases not matched to a gene; V was cut back by 6 bases and J by 0 bases.

This clonotype was counted a few times. This sequence joins TRBV10-3 and TRBJ2-5; 8 nucleotides match TRBD1. The CDR3 loop spans 14 amino acids. V was clipped by 3 bases and J by 5 bases; unmatched bases: 5. Germline V gene sequence: CDR1 ENHRY, CDR2 SYGVKD. Here the CDR3 reads CAISDRGRRETQYF. In DNA form, the CDR3 reads TGTGCCATCAGTGACAGGGGGCGTCGGGAGACCCAGTACTTC.

For the CDR3, the DNA is TGCGCCAGCAGCTTGGGCCGGCAGCTGAGCACAGATACGCAGTATTTT. This encodes CASSLGRQLSTDTQYF. The gene calls are TRBV5-1 and TRBJ2-3; D not resolved. CDR1 is SGHRS and CDR2 is YFSETQ in the germline V gene. The CDR3 length is 16 residues. V was clipped by 0 bases and J by 0 bases, with 11 bases between them.

The chain uses TRBV5-4 and TRBJ1-1; perhaps TRBD1 as D (5 bases). V dropped 4 bases and J dropped 0 bases, with 10 bases sitting between them. The CDR3 totals 14 residues. Per germline, CDR1 SGHNT and CDR2 YYREEE (reference sequence). The chain's CDR3 is CASSLGTLNTEAFF. The CDR3 nucleotides are TGTGCCAGCAGCCTCGGGACCTTGAACACTGAAGCTTTCTTT.

This chain uses TRBV6-4 with TRBJ2-3; D possibly uses TRBD1 or TRBD2 (5 bases each). V was clipped by 6 bases and J by 0 bases, with 10 bases between them. Germline V gene data show CDR1 as MRHNA and CDR2 as SNTAGT. The CDR3 contains 14 residues. Here the CDR3 reads CASRGDGSTDTQYF. DNA of the CDR3: TGTGCCAGCAGGGGGGACGGTAGCACAGATACGCAGTATTTT.

The V gene is TRBV12-3 or TRBV12-4, the J gene TRBJ2-1, with D possibly matching TRBD2 (6 bases). Trimming shortened V by 7 bases and J by 4 bases, and 14 bases separated the two germline ends. This CDR3 region has 14 residues. CDR3 loop: CASIMEGTYNEQFF. As DNA, the CDR3 is TGTGCCAGCATCATGGAGGGGACTTACAATGAGCAGTTCTTC.

The chain is built from TRBV27 and TRBJ1-4; 8 nucleotides agree with TRBD1. V dropped 0 bases and J dropped 11; count of bases not matched to a gene: 11. In germline, CDR1 is MNHEY, CDR2 SMNVEV (reference sequence). This CDR3 contains 16 residues. Here the CDR3 reads CASSLSPGQAAWKLFF. The CDR3 DNA follows: TGTGCCAGCAGTTTATCCCCGGGACAGGCGGCCTGGAAACTGTTTTTT.

The chain combines TRBV15 with TRBJ2-1, with D possibly being TRBD1 (5 bases). Germline assignment: CDR1 LNHNV and CDR2 YYDKDF (reference sequence). V lost 0 bases to trimming and J lost 9 bases, with 12 bases between them. The CDR3 covers 14 residues. The CDR3 nucleotides are TGTGCCACCAGCAGAGATCCGGACACTGGTGAGCAGTTCTTC. Translated, it gives CATSRDPDTGEQFF. The full variable domain, in which reference TRBV15 and TRBJ2-1 provide the parts outside the CDR3, is DAMVIQNPRYQVTQFGKPVTLSCSQTLNHNVMYWYQQKSSQAPKLLFHYYDKDFNNEADTPDNFQSRRPNTSFCFLDIRSPGLGDTAMYLCATSRDPDTGEQFFGPGTRLTVL.

The rearrangement links TRBV10-3 to TRBJ1-2; 8 nucleotides line up with TRBD1. V was pared by 11 bases and J by 8 bases, with 10 bases of the junction left unmatched. This CDR3 is built from 12 residues. Germline V gene lookup returns CDR1 ENHRY and CDR2 SYGVKD. CDR3 sequence: CASTGDDRGYTF. The DNA of the CDR3 is TGTGCCTCGACAGGGGATGATCGCGGCTACACCTTC.

J is TRBJ2-1 and V is TRBV7-3; TRBD1 aligns across 7 bases. This CDR3 is built from 13 residues. Germline V gives CDR1 SGHTA, CDR2 FQGTGA. After removal of 7 bases from V and 6 bases from J, the junction contained 6 bases not matched to a gene. CDR3 protein: CASKRNRGNEQFF. CDR3 nucleotides: TGTGCCAGCAAACGCAACAGGGGCAATGAGCAGTTCTTC.

The chain uses TRBV5-1 and TRBJ2-3; 11 nucleotides line up with TRBD2. Germline-derived CDR1 and CDR2 are SGHRS and YFSETQ. V lost 7 bases, J lost 0 bases, and 4 bases stayed unmatched. There are 15 residues in the CDR3. CDR3 sequence (DNA): TGCGCCAGCTGGGGGACTAGCGGTAGCACAGATACGCAGTATTTT. Its translation is CASWGTSGSTDTQYF.